This T cell receptor (beta chain) was identified during a study of T cells in Graves' hyperthyroidism and ophthalmopathy. Over 9 ml of fresh peripheral blood supplied the PBMCs. This clonotype turned up a few times. It was RNA transcripts that yielded the amplified TCR beta CDR3 regions. In the first-round RT-PCR of the TCR CDR3, the HTBI primer set was used. TCRdb reprocessed the multiplex PCR reads with MiXCR, giving one entry per CDR3 protein. The sample consists of about 610,000 distinct CDR3 sequences, roughly 14% of them appearing once. The sequencing sample was made of blood. This receptor was taken from a woman aged 40-49 years with Graves' ophthalmopathy.

The CDR3 DNA reads as TGTGCCATCAGGAATAGACAGGGAAACACCGGGGAGCTGTTTTTT. It specifies CAIRNRQGNTGELFF. The chain joins TRBV10-3 to TRBJ2-2; TRBD1 agrees at 7 bases. The CDR3 runs to 15 residues. The V gene end was trimmed by 6 bases and the J gene end by 2 bases; junction bases not matched to a gene: 6. CDR1 and CDR2 from the germline V gene are ENHRY and SYGVKD.